This is a list of T cell receptor beta chains from one sample in a study of post-analysis software for immune sequencing data. TCRdb analysed the PCR reads with MiXCR anew, one entry per CDR3 protein. The sample shows a few hundred thousand distinct CDR3 sequences, 36% of them seen only once. The specimen was blood. These receptor sequences come from a girl between 10 and 17 years old with multiple sclerosis. The CDR3 runs from the conserved cysteine through the conserved F or W. D genes are given only for firm matches. Size is omitted from some rows. Given values are once, few, many or a class for expanded clones.

d_gene: .; len: 15; j_gene: TRBJ1-1; v_gene: TRBV6-6; abundance: .; CDR3nt: TGTGCCAGCAGTTACAATCGGGGGTTGAACACTGAAGCTTTCTTT; CDR3aa: CASSYNRGLNTEAFF
d_gene: .; len: 14; j_gene: TRBJ2-1; v_gene: TRBV29-1; abundance: many; CDR3nt: TGCAGCGTTGAATGGGCCTTCTCCTACAATGAGCAGTTCTTC; CDR3aa: CSVEWAFSYNEQFF
d_gene: .; len: 14; j_gene: TRBJ2-5; v_gene: TRBV7-8; abundance: many; CDR3nt: TGTGCCAGCAGTAAACCGCAGGGCGGAGAGACCCAGTACTTC; CDR3aa: CASSKPQGGETQYF
d_gene: TRBD1; len: 14; j_gene: TRBJ1-6; v_gene: TRBV20-1; abundance: .; CDR3nt: TGCAGTGCTAGAGATTGGGACAGTAATTCACCCCTCCACTTT; CDR3aa: CSARDWDSNSPLHF
d_gene: TRBD1; len: 12; j_gene: TRBJ1-1; v_gene: TRBV28; abundance: few; CDR3nt: TGTGCCAGCAGTTTAGGACAGGCTGAAGCTTTCTTT; CDR3aa: CASSLGQAEAFF
d_gene: .; len: 15; j_gene: TRBJ2-1; v_gene: TRBV6-1; abundance: many; CDR3nt: TGTGCCAGCAGGGGGGGGGACAGGTTATACAATGAGCAGTTCTTC; CDR3aa: CASRGGDRLYNEQFF
d_gene: TRBD2; len: 11; j_gene: TRBJ2-1; v_gene: TRBV20-1; abundance: many; CDR3nt: TGCAGTGCGGGGAGGGCCACCGAGCAGTTCTTC; CDR3aa: CSAGRATEQFF
d_gene: TRBD2; len: 16; j_gene: TRBJ2-1; v_gene: TRBV7-9; abundance: many; CDR3nt: TGTGCCAGCAGCGCCCGGACTAGCGGGAGCGGGGCTGAGCAGTTCTTC; CDR3aa: CASSARTSGSGAEQFF
d_gene: .; len: 15; j_gene: TRBJ2-5; v_gene: TRBV4-1; abundance: many; CDR3nt: TGCGCCAGCAGCCAAGGGCAGGGAAGCGGAGAGACCCAGTACTTC; CDR3aa: CASSQGQGSGETQYF
d_gene: TRBD1; len: 13; j_gene: TRBJ1-2; v_gene: TRBV6-5; abundance: .; CDR3nt: TGTGCCAGCGGAGACAGGGGATTCTATGGCTACACCTTC; CDR3aa: CASGDRGFYGYTF
d_gene: TRBD2; len: 14; j_gene: TRBJ2-3; v_gene: TRBV20-1; abundance: few; CDR3nt: TGCAGTGCTCATGAGCGGGGTAACACAGATACGCAGTATTTT; CDR3aa: CSAHERGNTDTQYF
d_gene: .; len: 16; j_gene: TRBJ1-3; v_gene: TRBV6-5; abundance: few; CDR3nt: TGTGCCAGCAGTTATCAAGGGCAGACGCCTGGAAACACCATATATTTT; CDR3aa: CASSYQGQTPGNTIYF
d_gene: .; len: 14; j_gene: TRBJ2-3; v_gene: TRBV12-3/TRBV12-4; abundance: .; CDR3nt: TGTGCCAGCAGTCCGGGAGTACCCGCAGATACGCAGTATTTT; CDR3aa: CASSPGVPADTQYF
d_gene: TRBD2; len: 15; j_gene: TRBJ2-5; v_gene: TRBV4-2; abundance: .; CDR3nt: TGTGCCAGCGGCCAAGATCTAGCGGGGGTCGATGAGCAGTACTTC; CDR3aa: CASGQDLAGVDEQYF
d_gene: .; len: 13; j_gene: TRBJ1-2; v_gene: TRBV20-1; abundance: many; CDR3nt: TGCAGTGCTAGAGAGTACTCGAACTATGGCTACACCTTC; CDR3aa: CSAREYSNYGYTF
d_gene: .; len: 16; j_gene: TRBJ1-4; v_gene: TRBV5-1; abundance: many; CDR3nt: TGCGCCAGCAGCTTTAGTGGCCGGCAGACGAATGAAAAACTGTTTTTT; CDR3aa: CASSFSGRQTNEKLFF
d_gene: .; len: 15; j_gene: TRBJ2-7; v_gene: TRBV4-2; abundance: few; CDR3nt: TGTGCCAGCAGCCAAGGAGTATCAGGGAGCTACGAGCAGTACTTC; CDR3aa: CASSQGVSGSYEQYF
d_gene: .; len: 16; j_gene: TRBJ1-6; v_gene: TRBV7-2; abundance: many; CDR3nt: TGTGCCAGCAGCTTAGCTGGGACGGCTTCTAATTCACCCCTCCACTTT; CDR3aa: CASSLAGTASNSPLHF
d_gene: .; len: 13; j_gene: TRBJ2-1; v_gene: TRBV20-1; abundance: .; CDR3nt: TGCAGTGCTAGTCCTTCGGGGGTCAATGAGCAGTTCTTC; CDR3aa: CSASPSGVNEQFF
d_gene: .; len: 14; j_gene: TRBJ2-1; v_gene: TRBV5-6; abundance: .; CDR3nt: TGTGCCAGCAGCCTGACGTCTACCGGAAATGAGCAGTTCTTC; CDR3aa: CASSLTSTGNEQFF